This record looks at one T cell receptor beta chain sequence and its context. No antigen is known for it. Germline-derived CDR1 and CDR2 are SGHVS and FNYEAQ. The V end lost 0 bases, the J end lost 3 bases, and 18 bases lay between the germline ends. This CDR3 is built from 18 residues. The data belong to a study of PD-1 blockade in classical Hodgkin lymphoma. Whole-study findings and limits: By cycle point C4D1, TCR diversity had risen significantly in CD4+ cells (but not CD8+ cells). According to reports, newly diagnosed patients had lower baseline TCR diversity than healthy donors, and relapsed/refractory patients had lower baseline TCR diversity still.

This table comes from immunoSEQ multiplex PCR, and its TCRdb copy is limited to in-frame clones, with some not included. The profile covers 35,000 to 45,000 clones, with 69% appearing a single time and about 14% taken by the ten largest. Exposure to brentuximab vedotin varied, and each patient had relapsed following autologous stem cell transplantation. The source was peripheral blood mononuclear cells (PBMCs), collected before the second cycle of nivolumab. The chain joins TRBV7-6 to TRBJ2-1; weak D call: TRBD2 (6 bases). This TCR came from a human donor with classical Hodgkin lymphoma. The CDR3: CASSLAITLGGIYNEQFF. Here the CDR3 DNA reads TGTGCCAGCAGCTTAGCTATTACTCTGGGGGGAATCTACAATGAGCAGTTCTTC.